This record concerns one TCR beta chain sequence. Antigen unknown. Each sample had two DNA replicates, approximately 0.49 ug blood or about 1.5 ug tissue. Profiling relied on immunoSEQ multiplex PCR, and the TCRdb table lists in-frame clones only, not all of them. The sample yields approximately 33,000 clones, around 75% seen once. The data stem from a study of early stage breast cancer tumors. Whole-study context: About 70% of the 16 invasive tumors were ER+, PR+ and HER2-. Eight ER+/PR+/HER2- tumors were invasive ductal; four were invasive lobular.

Study observations and caveats: Tumors had approximately 2.5-fold higher T cell density and higher clonality than adjacent normal breast tissue.

The source is a person aged 40 to 50 with breast cancer. Sequencing was performed on blood.

The CDR3 loop is CASSEPREQFF. In DNA form, the CDR3 reads TGTGCCAGCAGTGAACCAAGAGAGCAGTTCTTC. The chain couples TRBV6-1 to TRBJ2-1, with D hard to call. Per germline, CDR1 MNHNS and CDR2 SASEGT. This CDR3 is 11 amino acids long. The V and J ends lost 2 bases and 10 bases respectively, with 6 bases between them.